The 2 T cell receptor beta chains reported below all come from one sample, sequenced in a study of OX40 agonist ivuxolimab in advanced cancers. Generated by immunoSEQ multiplex PCR, the TCRdb table keeps only in-frame clones and is missing some. In the table there are 45,000 or so clones, 88% of which are singletons. The input for sequencing was CD4+ or CD8+ T cells sorted from blood, taken in a trial of the OX40 agonist ivuxolimab. The receptors shown here come from an adult with an advanced solid tumor such as melanoma, head and neck, liver or kidney cancer.

This chain uses TRBV7-2 with TRBJ1-4; D remains ambiguous. The CDR3 totals 14 residues. Trimming pared 5 bases from V and 8 bases from J, leaving 15 bases between. Germline CDR1 SGHTA, CDR2 FQGNSA. In nucleotides, the CDR3 is TGTGCCAGCAGCCCTACCCTCCCGCGGGAAAAACTGTTTTTT. Its protein is CASSPTLPREKLFF.

The genes are TRBV7-2 and TRBJ1-6; 9 nucleotides match TRBD1. The germline CDR1 and CDR2 sequences are SGHTA and FQGNSA. Losses at the gene ends were 5 bases for V and 6 bases for J; bases not matched to a gene: 5. The CDR3 is 15 residues long. Here the CDR3 reads CASSLMTGGNSPLHF. Written as DNA, the CDR3 is TGTGCCAGCAGCCTTATGACAGGGGGTAATTCACCCCTCCACTTT.